The 27 T cell receptor beta chains presented below share a single source sample, sequenced in a study of blood T cell repertoires in COVID-19. Sequenced by immunoSEQ multiplex PCR; TCRdb stores in-frame clones only, minus some. The sample lists fewer than 110,000 clones; nearly 90% were seen once. The specimen sequenced was peripheral blood. The source is a man aged 45-65 years in a cohort sampled during active COVID-19.

There are a few counts of this clone. The chain couples TRBV6-1 to TRBJ1-2; tentatively, D is TRBD1 (6 bases). Trimming shortened V by 3 bases and J by 5 bases, and 13 bases separated the two germline ends. CDR1 is MNHNS and CDR2 is SASEGT in the germline V gene. The CDR3 runs to 14 residues. The CDR3 is CASSDKGRGYGYTF. The CDR3 coding sequence is TGTGCCAGCAGTGACAAGGGCAGGGGATATGGCTACACCTTC.

The chain carries TRBV6-6 and TRBJ2-2; 8 nucleotides line up with TRBD2. The CDR3 is 16 amino acids. Germline-derived CDR1 and CDR2 are MNHNY and SVGAGI (reference sequence). V lost 4 bases, J lost 1 base, and 5 bases stayed unmatched. CDR3 residues: CASSSRLAKNTGELFF. CDR3 DNA sequence: TGTGCCAGCAGTTCAAGACTAGCGAAGAACACCGGGGAGCTGTTTTTT.

V and J are TRBV6-2 or TRBV6-3 and TRBJ2-1, with TRBD1 matching 8 bases. There are 17 residues in the CDR3. Germline loops: CDR1 MNHEY, CDR2 SVGEGT. J was trimmed by 6 bases and V by 4 bases; bases with no gene match: 14. The CDR3 loop reads CASSFARTGTVGNEQFF. CDR3 sequence (DNA): TGTGCCAGCAGTTTCGCTAGGACAGGGACGGTAGGCAATGAGCAGTTCTTC.

This rearrangement joins TRBV15 to TRBJ2-5; D uncertain. Germline CDR1 and CDR2: LNHNV and YYDKDF (reference sequence). Trimming stripped 0 bases from V and 3 bases from J, with 11 bases between. The CDR3 runs to 15 residues. The CDR3 reads CATSRDIGSEETQYF. In DNA, the CDR3 is TGTGCCACCAGCAGAGATATAGGCAGCGAAGAGACCCAGTACTTC.

This clone has a single count. The V gene is TRBV7-7, the J gene TRBJ1-1; D remains ambiguous. Germline V gene lookup returns CDR1 SSHAT and CDR2 FNYEAQ (reference sequence). V was cut by 1 base and J by 1 base, with 4 bases left in between. This CDR3 comprises 13 residues. The CDR3 reads CASSLGENTEAFF. CDR3 coding DNA: TGTGCCAGCAGCTTAGGAGAGAACACTGAAGCTTTCTTT.

The chain is built from TRBV18 and TRBJ2-2, with 8 positions matching TRBD2. With 3 bases clipped from V and 4 bases from J, the junction kept 10 bases outside the gene matches. The CDR3 runs 17 residues. Germline V lookup: CDR1 KGHSH, CDR2 LQKENI. Written as DNA, the CDR3 is TGTGCCAGCTCACCCCGCCGGACGGGGGGGCCCACCGGGGAGCTGTTTTTT. Its translation is CASSPRRTGGPTGELFF.

The rearrangement links TRBV5-5 to TRBJ1-3; D possibly corresponds to TRBD1 (6 bases). There are 14 residues in the CDR3. Trimming took 1 base from V and 2 from J, leaving 7 bases between them. Germline assignment: CDR1 SGHKS and CDR2 YYEKEE (reference sequence). The CDR3 is CASSLTGTGNTIYF. For the CDR3, the DNA is TGTGCCAGCAGCTTGACAGGGACTGGAAACACCATATATTTT. Full variable domain (missing parts from reference TRBV5-5 and TRBJ1-3): DAGVTQSPTHLIKTRGQQVTLRCSPISGHKSVSWYQQVLGQGPQFIFQYYEKEERGRGNFPDRFSARQFPNYSSELNVNALLLGDSALYLCASSLTGTGNTIYFGEGSWLTVV.

CDR3 residues: CASSPSGTGELFF. DNA for the CDR3: TGTGCCAGCAGCCCTTCAGGGACCGGGGAGCTGTTTTTT. The chain carries TRBV5-4 and TRBJ2-2, with D tentatively TRBD1 (5 bases). From germline, CDR1 is SGHNT and CDR2 YYREEE (reference sequence). The CDR3 is made up of 13 amino acids. The ends were cut back, 4 bases at V and 5 bases at J, with 9 bases in the middle.

The CDR3 DNA reads as TGTGCCAGCAGTGACGCGGGCGACTCCTACAATGAGCAGTTCTTC. Its protein is CASSDAGDSYNEQFF. V is TRBV6-4 and J is TRBJ2-1, with a possible D match to TRBD2 (5 bases). CDR3 size: 15 residues. Germline V gives CDR1 MRHNA, CDR2 SNTAGT. Trimming removed 2 bases at V and 0 bases at J, with 8 bases between.

The CDR3 nucleotides are TGTGCCAGCACGTCCGACCTAGCGGTGCCCGTCGGGAATACGCAGTATTTT. This codes for CASTSDLAVPVGNTQYF. The chain uses TRBV5-4 and TRBJ2-3; 7 bases match TRBD2. Germline CDR1 SGHNT, CDR2 YYREEE (reference sequence). V shed 6 bases, J shed 7 bases, and the junction held 20 bases outside the gene matches. The CDR3 has 17 residues.

This clone is a singleton in its sample. The gene calls are TRBV27 and TRBJ1-1; 8 nucleotides match TRBD1. With V trimmed by 5 bases and J by 4 bases, 6 bases remained unmatched. The CDR3 length is 14 residues. CDR1 is MNHEY and CDR2 is SMNVEV in the germline V gene (reference sequence). CDR3 sequence: CASSTQGGTTEAFF. CDR3 sequence (DNA): TGTGCCAGCAGTACACAGGGGGGGACCACTGAAGCTTTCTTT.

This clone was seen a single time. This chain uses TRBV7-8 with TRBJ1-2; D not resolved. The germline gives CDR1 SGHVS, CDR2 FQNEAQ. The length of the CDR3 is 14 residues. Trimming took off 4 bases at V and 0 bases at J, with 9 bases between the two ends. The CDR3 nucleotides are TGTGCCAGCAGCTCCGGGGTTACTAACTATGGCTACACCTTC. Protein sequence: CASSSGVTNYGYTF.

This chain links TRBV11-2 with TRBJ2-1, with TRBD1 matching over 8 bases. V shed 1 base, J shed 6 bases, and the junction held 5 bases outside the gene matches. The CDR3 runs 15 residues. Germline assignment: CDR1 SGHAT and CDR2 FQNNGV. CDR3 coding DNA: TGTGCCAGCAGCTTAGCAGACAGGGGCGGCAATGAGCAGTTCTTC. Amino acid sequence: CASSLADRGGNEQFF.

The chain uses TRBV5-6 and TRBJ2-5; TRBD2 matches 10 bases. There are 16 residues in the CDR3. In germline, CDR1 is SGHDT, CDR2 YYEEEE. V shed 0 bases, J shed 6 bases, and the junction held 8 bases outside the gene matches. The CDR3, as DNA: TGTGCCAGCAGCTTGGAGGTTAGCGGGGGGCGTCAGACCCAGTACTTC. Its translation is CASSLEVSGGRQTQYF.

This clone was detected only once. The gene calls are TRBV19 and TRBJ1-5, with D perhaps TRBD1 (5 bases). From germline, CDR1 is LNHDA and CDR2 SQIVND (reference sequence). This CDR3 contains 15 residues. V dropped 5 bases and J dropped 0 bases, with 11 bases sitting between them. DNA for the CDR3: TGTGCCAGTAGTGGGGGGGGGAGTAGCAATCAGCCCCAGCATTTT. It codes for CASSGGGSSNQPQHF.

The chain recombines TRBV7-9 with TRBJ2-4; D may be TRBD1 (6 bases). CDR3 length equals 14 residues. Per the germline V gene, CDR1 is SEHNR and CDR2 is FQNEAQ (reference sequence). The V end was cut by 5 bases, the J end by 2 bases, with 10 bases between. CDR3 sequence reads: CASSLQGSKNIQYF. The CDR3 nucleotides read TGTGCCAGCAGCCTTCAGGGGTCCAAAAACATTCAGTACTTC. The variable domain in full, with the rest retrieved from reference TRBV7-9 and TRBJ2-4, is DTGVSQNPRHKITKRGQNVTFRCDPISEHNRLYWYRQTLGQGPEFLTYFQNEAQLEKSRLLSDRFSAERPKGSFSTLEIQRTEQGDSAMYLCASSLQGSKNIQYFGAGTRLSVL.

The count of this clone is one. This chain joins TRBV20-1 and TRBJ2-1; D unclear. Germline V gene lookup returns CDR1 DFQATT and CDR2 SNEGSKA (reference sequence). The length of the CDR3 is 10 residues. Trimming cost V 3 bases and J 7 bases, with 4 bases left between them. CDR3 nucleotides: TGCAGTGCTAGTCGTAATGAGCAGTTCTTC. Encoded protein: CSASRNEQFF.

The V call is TRBV18, the J call TRBJ2-7; 9 bases are shared with TRBD1. This CDR3 spans 13 amino acids. V dropped 4 bases and J dropped 4; count of bases not matched to a gene: 2. The germline V gene has CDR1 KGHSH and CDR2 LQKENI. The CDR3 protein is CASSRDRDYEQYV. CDR3 DNA: TGTGCCAGCTCACGGGACAGGGATTACGAGCAGTACGTC.

This clone was detected only a few times. Germline is not matched at one junction end, which may reflect a read error. The chain is built from TRBV6-2 or TRBV6-3 and TRBJ2-7, with TRBD1 matching 7 bases. Germline V gene data show CDR1 as MNHEY and CDR2 as SVGEGT. This CDR3 has 13 residues. CDR3 amino acids: CASSGGQTYGQYF. CDR3 coding DNA: TGTGCCAGCAGTGGGGGACAGACGTACGGGCAGTACTTC.

The chain couples TRBV5-5 to TRBJ1-4; the D gene is possibly TRBD1 (6 bases). CDR3 length equals 13 residues. Looked up from germline, CDR1 is SGHKS and CDR2 is YYEKEE (reference sequence). V was trimmed by 4 bases and J by 7 bases, leaving 11 bases between them. CDR3 DNA: TGTGCCAGCAGCCGGGGGGGCAGTGAAAAACTGTTTTTT. This gives the protein CASSRGGSEKLFF.

The sample holds a few counts of this clone. V usage is TRBV27 and J usage is TRBJ2-1, with 8 bases lining up with TRBD2. The germline V gene has CDR1 MNHEY and CDR2 SMNVEV (reference sequence). Trimming took 9 bases from V and 8 from J; bases not matched to a gene: 12. The CDR3 loop spans 14 amino acids. The CDR3 DNA reads TGTGCCAGTGCCGGGGGGGGCCTTATCCATGAGCAGTTCTTC. Its translation: CASAGGGLIHEQFF.

This clone was recorded only once. The chain couples TRBV6-1 to TRBJ2-7; 7 bases map to TRBD1. CDR1 and CDR2 (germline): MNHNS, SASEGT. V trimming: 1 base; J trimming: 2 bases; junction bases outside the gene matches: 2. The CDR3 runs 14 residues. The CDR3 DNA sequence: TGTGCCAGCAGTGAAGTAACAGGGGCCTACGAGCAGTACTTC. It yields the protein CASSEVTGAYEQYF.

This clone was observed a few times. The gene calls are TRBV28 and TRBJ2-1, with D possibly being TRBD1 (6 bases). The CDR3 runs 15 residues. Between the trimmed V and J ends, which lost 3 bases and 7 bases, there was a span of 16 bases. In germline, CDR1 is MDHEN, CDR2 SYDVKM. The CDR3 loop is CASSFQGTFGNEQFF. CDR3 nucleotide sequence: TGTGCCAGCAGTTTCCAGGGGACATTCGGGAATGAGCAGTTCTTC.

The chain couples TRBV5-4 to TRBJ1-6; D unclear. This CDR3 contains 14 residues. The germline V gene has CDR1 SGHNT and CDR2 YYREEE (reference sequence). The V end was cut by 2 bases, the J end by 10 bases, with 13 bases between. The CDR3 is CASSLEVSASPLHF. In DNA form, the CDR3 reads TGTGCCAGCAGCTTAGAGGTGTCAGCATCACCCCTCCACTTT. The entire variable domain, with the rest obtained from reference TRBV5-4 and TRBJ1-6, is as follows: ETGVTQSPTHLIKTRGQQVTLRCSSQSGHNTVSWYQQALGQGPQFIFQYYREEENGRGNFPPRFSGLQFPNYSSELNVNALELDDSALYLCASSLEVSASPLHFGNGTRLTVT.

As concerns this clone: The junction differs from germline at one of its ends, possibly a read error. The chain combines TRBV24-1 with TRBJ1-5, with 7 bases that match TRBD1. This CDR3 region has 12 residues. Per germline, CDR1 KGHDR and CDR2 SFDVKD. This CDR3 reads CATSEGAQPQHF. CDR3 coding DNA: TGTGCCACTAGTGAGGGGGCTCAGCCCCAGCATTTT.

The rearrangement joins TRBV19 to TRBJ2-5, with a tentative D call TRBD2 (6 bases). The V and J ends lost 6 bases and 0 bases respectively, with 14 bases between them. The CDR3 consists of 15 residues. The germline gives CDR1 LNHDA, CDR2 SQIVND (reference sequence). The CDR3, as DNA: TGTGCCAGTAGCCGTGGGGGGATTCACCAAGAGACCCAGTACTTC. Its protein product is CASSRGGIHQETQYF.

Only one count was recorded for this clone. This rearrangement joins TRBV9 to TRBJ1-6; tentative D call: TRBD1 (5 bases). Germline CDR1 is SGDLS and CDR2 is YYNGEE. The ends were cut back, 0 bases at V and 3 bases at J, with 10 bases in the middle. The CDR3 is made up of 16 amino acids. The CDR3 sequence: CASSVGEGNYNSPLHF. Written as DNA, the CDR3 is TGTGCCAGCAGCGTAGGGGAGGGGAACTATAATTCACCCCTCCACTTT.